The 21 T cell receptor beta chains in this list originate from one sample, sequenced in a study of T cells after yellow fever vaccination. One entry per CDR3 protein results from TCRdb running MiXCR on the 5' RACE reads. The sample carries some 250,000 distinct CDR3 sequences, less than 8.5% recorded once. The starting material was CD4+ T cells sorted from PBMCs, obtained 15 days after the yellow fever booster vaccination. Receptor source: a man aged 30 to 39 who received the YFV17D yellow fever vaccine.

This clonotype has more than one count but fewer than ten. The CDR3: CASSPADRGQPQHF. In DNA, the CDR3 is TGTGCCAGCTCACCAGCGGACAGGGGACAGCCCCAGCATTTT. The chain joins TRBV18 to TRBJ1-5; 9 positions agree with TRBD1. The germline gives CDR1 KGHSH, CDR2 LQKENI. The CDR3 has 14 residues. Germline trimming cut 2 bases from V and 7 bases from J; bases unmatched to any gene: 3.

The chain couples TRBV27 to TRBJ2-1; D is perhaps TRBD1 or TRBD2 (5 bases each). Germline CDR1 MNHEY, CDR2 SMNVEV (reference sequence). The CDR3 is made up of 15 amino acids. V was shortened by 8 bases and J by 2 bases, with 16 bases between the two germline ends. The CDR3 region has the DNA TGTGCCAGCTGTCTTGCCGGGGACCCCTACAATGAGCAGTTCTTC. This translates into CASCLAGDPYNEQFF.

This clonotype came up many times. The V and J genes are TRBV20-1 and TRBJ2-3; D remains unclear. V lost 5 bases and J lost 6, with 12 bases in between. The CDR3 runs 12 residues. Germline-derived CDR1 and CDR2 are DFQATT and SNEGSKA (reference sequence). In DNA, the CDR3 is TGCAGTGCTTCCAGGAGCAGGGATACGCAGTATTTT. Protein: CSASRSRDTQYF.

This clonotype was counted only a few times. The chain uses TRBV24-1 and TRBJ2-1; 13 nucleotides align to TRBD2. This CDR3 is built from 15 residues. Looked up from germline, CDR1 is KGHDR and CDR2 is SFDVKD. V was clipped by 8 bases and J by 4 bases; unmatched bases: 4. The CDR3 loop reads CATNPGLAGYNEQFF. CDR3 nucleotide sequence: TGTGCCACCAATCCGGGACTAGCGGGGTACAATGAGCAGTTCTTC.

This clonotype has just a few counts. This chain joins TRBV6-5 and TRBJ2-3, with D possibly TRBD2 on 6 matching bases. V was pared by 2 bases and J by 2 bases, with 11 bases between. This CDR3 has 15 amino acids. Germline V lookup: CDR1 MNHEY, CDR2 SVGAGI. This CDR3 is CASSYKASVTDTQYF. Written as DNA, the CDR3 is TGTGCCAGCAGTTACAAGGCTAGCGTCACAGATACGCAGTATTTT.

A few counts support this clonotype. Written as DNA, the CDR3 is TGTGCCAGCAGTTACCGGACTAGCGGGATCGGGGAGCTGTTTTTT. Protein product: CASSYRTSGIGELFF. This chain connects TRBV6-5 to TRBJ2-2, with TRBD2 matching over 12 bases. Germline CDR1 MNHEY, CDR2 SVGAGI. With 2 bases clipped from V and 7 bases from J, the junction kept 2 bases outside the gene matches. CDR3 size: 15 residues.

The rearrangement joins TRBV7-6 to TRBJ2-1; 9 positions agree with TRBD2. This CDR3 has 15 residues. The germline gives CDR1 SGHVS, CDR2 FNYEAQ. The J segment lost 3 bases and the V segment lost 5 bases, leaving 5 bases of the junction unmatched. The CDR3 nucleotides read TGTGCCAGCAGCGCCATAGCGGGAGTCTACAATGAGCAGTTCTTC. This gives the protein CASSAIAGVYNEQFF.

The rearrangement links TRBV7-2 to TRBJ2-7, with D unresolved. V was cut by 4 bases and J by 3 bases, with 10 bases left in between. Looked up from germline, CDR1 is SGHTA and CDR2 is FQGNSA. The CDR3 spans 13 residues. The CDR3 loop reads CASSSRIFYEQYF. Here the CDR3 DNA reads TGTGCCAGCAGCTCCCGAATTTTCTACGAGCAGTACTTC.

Only a few counts were recorded for this clonotype. The chain joins TRBV7-9 to TRBJ2-1; a weak D match, TRBD1 (6 bases). CDR1 and CDR2 from the germline V gene are SEHNR and FQNEAQ (reference sequence). The germline V and J ends were trimmed by 4 bases and 6 bases, with 19 bases remaining between them. The CDR3 runs 16 residues. The CDR3 bases are TGTGCCAGCAGCTCCCAGGGGACCCCAGGGCTCAATGAGCAGTTCTTC. Translated, it gives CASSSQGTPGLNEQFF.

The chain employs TRBV12-3 or TRBV12-4 and TRBJ1-2; D unclear. The ends were cut back, 5 bases at V and 2 bases at J, with 9 bases in the middle. This CDR3 has 13 amino acids. The CDR3 region is CASSMDLNYGYTF. CDR3 coding DNA: TGTGCCAGCAGTATGGACCTCAACTATGGCTACACCTTC.

This sequence joins TRBV11-3 and TRBJ2-1, with 9 nucleotides matching TRBD1. The CDR3 sequence is 17 residues long. V lost 0 bases to trimming and J lost 8 bases; unmatched junction nucleotides: 11. CDR1 and CDR2 (germline): SGHNT, YENEEA. The CDR3: CASSLEGPGTGRDEQFF. The CDR3 bases are TGTGCCAGCAGCTTAGAGGGACCCGGGACAGGGAGGGATGAGCAGTTCTTC.

The chain combines TRBV7-2 with TRBJ2-7; D call uncertain. V was shortened by 2 bases and J by 4 bases, with 12 bases between the two germline ends. The CDR3 sequence is 14 residues long. Germline lookup yields CDR1 SGHTA and CDR2 FQGNSA. CDR3 in amino acids: CASSLSLSRYEQYF. For the CDR3, the DNA is TGTGCCAGCAGCTTATCGCTTTCCAGATACGAGCAGTACTTC. The complete variable domain, with remaining parts taken from reference TRBV7-2 and TRBJ2-7, reads GAGVSQSPSNKVTEKGKDVELRCDPISGHTALYWYRQSLGQGLEFLIYFQGNSAPDKSGLPSDRFSAERTGGSVSTLTIQRTQQEDSAVYLCASSLSLSRYEQYFGPGTRLTVT.

This clonotype was recorded many times. The chain has TRBV6-5 and TRBJ2-5; 10 positions match TRBD2. The CDR3 has 15 residues. V gave up 2 bases and J gave up 4 bases; unmatched junction bases: 4. CDR1 is MNHEY and CDR2 is SVGAGI in the germline V gene. This CDR3 is CASSYRPSGRETQYF. The CDR3 DNA is TGTGCCAGCAGTTACCGCCCTAGCGGGAGAGAGACCCAGTACTTC.

This clonotype was observed a handful of times. The chain is built from TRBV6-6 and TRBJ1-1, with D maybe TRBD1 (6 bases). V gave up 4 bases and J gave up 5 bases, with 11 bases separating them. The CDR3 loop spans 13 amino acids. CDR1 and CDR2 (germline): MNHNY, SVGAGI (reference sequence). CDR3 sequence reads: CASSWGARTEAFF. In DNA, the CDR3 is TGTGCCAGCAGTTGGGGGGCGCGGACTGAAGCTTTCTTT.

The chain combines TRBV27 with TRBJ2-5; D might be TRBD1 (6 bases). Germline V gene data show CDR1 as MNHEY and CDR2 as SMNVEV (reference sequence). Trimming took off 6 bases at V and 7 bases at J, with 21 bases between the two ends. This CDR3 region has 15 residues. CDR3 in amino acids: CASSPNRETWRTQYF. CDR3 DNA sequence: TGTGCCAGCAGCCCGAACAGGGAGACCTGGCGGACCCAGTACTTC.

The rearrangement links TRBV7-2 to TRBJ2-2; D is unclear. This CDR3 is built from 13 residues. Germline V gene lookup returns CDR1 SGHTA and CDR2 FQGNSA. V shed 0 bases and J shed 9 bases, with 8 bases lying between them. CDR3 protein: CASSLAFGRELFF. For the CDR3, the DNA is TGTGCCAGCAGCTTAGCTTTTGGACGGGAGCTGTTTTTT.

This clonotype has ten or more counts. The rearrangement links TRBV10-1 to TRBJ2-1; 8 nucleotides match TRBD2. With 3 bases clipped from V and 8 bases from J, the junction kept 6 bases outside the gene matches. The CDR3 covers 14 residues. Germline V gene sequence: CDR1 WNHNN, CDR2 SYGVQD (reference sequence). The CDR3 is CASSERAGVDEQFF. In DNA, the CDR3 is TGCGCCAGCAGTGAACGAGCGGGAGTGGATGAGCAGTTCTTC.

This clonotype turned up a few times. The chain combines TRBV7-8 with TRBJ2-3; D perhaps matches TRBD2 (5 bases). CDR3 length equals 16 residues. Germline CDR1 is SGHVS and CDR2 is FQNEAQ. V was cut by 5 bases and J by 10 bases, with 25 bases left in between. The CDR3 DNA follows: TGTGCCAGCAGCCGAGAGCGACCGGCGTCACGGGGATCGCAGTATTTT. Protein product: CASSRERPASRGSQYF.

This clonotype was observed a handful of times. This chain uses TRBV11-2 with TRBJ1-2; D gene uncertain. CDR1 and CDR2 (germline): SGHAT, FQNNGV. Trimming stripped 0 bases from V and 4 bases from J, with 21 bases between. The CDR3 length is 18 residues. The CDR3 DNA follows: TGTGCCAGCAGCTTAGAGTCGCAGGAACTAACTCCCACCTATGGCTACACCTTC. This translates into CASSLESQELTPTYGYTF.

This chain connects TRBV12-3 or TRBV12-4 to TRBJ2-5, with 10 nucleotides matching TRBD2. With 6 bases clipped from V and 0 bases from J, the junction kept 7 bases outside the gene matches. The CDR3 is 16 residues long. The CDR3 coding sequence is TGTGCCAGCAGGCGATGGACTAGCGGTCACCAAGAGACCCAGTACTTC. Translating it yields CASRRWTSGHQETQYF.

There are a few counts of this clonotype. The chain uses TRBV5-1 and TRBJ2-5; D unclear. V was cut by 4 bases and J by 5 bases, with 12 bases left in between. This CDR3 spans 13 amino acids. CDR1 and CDR2 (germline): SGHRS, YFSETQ. CDR3 region: CASSVDPAETQYF. As DNA, the CDR3 is TGCGCCAGCAGCGTTGACCCGGCGGAGACCCAGTACTTC.